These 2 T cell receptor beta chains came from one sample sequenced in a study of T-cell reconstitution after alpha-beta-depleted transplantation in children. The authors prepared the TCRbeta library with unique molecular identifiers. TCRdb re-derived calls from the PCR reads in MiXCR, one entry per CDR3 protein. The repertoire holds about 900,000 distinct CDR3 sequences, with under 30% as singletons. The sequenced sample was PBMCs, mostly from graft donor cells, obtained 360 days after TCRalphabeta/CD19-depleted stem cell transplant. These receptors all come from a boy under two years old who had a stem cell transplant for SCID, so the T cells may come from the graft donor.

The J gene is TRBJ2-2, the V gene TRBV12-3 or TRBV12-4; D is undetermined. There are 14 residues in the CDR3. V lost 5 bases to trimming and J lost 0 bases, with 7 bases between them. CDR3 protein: CASSVIPNTGELFF. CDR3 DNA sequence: TGTGCCAGCAGTGTTATCCCGAACACCGGGGAGCTGTTTTTT.

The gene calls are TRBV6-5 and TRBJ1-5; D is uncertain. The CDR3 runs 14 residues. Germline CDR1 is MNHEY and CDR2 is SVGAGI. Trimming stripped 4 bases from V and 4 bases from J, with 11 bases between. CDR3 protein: CASSSQQRNQPQHF. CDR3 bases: TGTGCCAGCAGTTCCCAACAGCGGAATCAGCCCCAGCATTTT.